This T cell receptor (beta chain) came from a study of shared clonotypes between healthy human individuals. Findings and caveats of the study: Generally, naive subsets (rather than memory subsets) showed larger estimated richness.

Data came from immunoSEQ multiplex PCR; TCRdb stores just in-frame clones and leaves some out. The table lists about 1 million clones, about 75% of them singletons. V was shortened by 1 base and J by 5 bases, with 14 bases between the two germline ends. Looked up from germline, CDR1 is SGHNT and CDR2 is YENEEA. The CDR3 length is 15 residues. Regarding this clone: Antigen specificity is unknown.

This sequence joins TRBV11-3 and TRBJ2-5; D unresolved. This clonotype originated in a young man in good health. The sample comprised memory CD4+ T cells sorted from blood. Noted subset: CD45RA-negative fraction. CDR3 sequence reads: CASSLVSGPGETQYF. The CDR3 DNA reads TGTGCCAGCAGCTTAGTTTCTGGCCCTGGGGAGACCCAGTACTTC.